This T cell receptor (beta chain) was sequenced in a study of blood T cell repertoires in COVID-19. Study-level information: COVID-19 samples, acute and convalescent, were from the United States, Italy and Spain.

The CDR3 has 16 amino acids. Germline CDR1 is LGHDT and CDR2 is YNNKEL (reference sequence). The data were produced by immunoSEQ multiplex PCR, yet TCRdb's version contains in-frame clones alone and is incomplete. The sample has roughly 15,000 clones, approximately 80% seen once. Comments on this clone: A junction boundary mismatches the germline segment, possibly from a read error.

The sequence was collected from a woman in her 70s with active COVID-19. Specimen: peripheral blood. The chain uses TRBV3-1 (or the pseudogene TRBV3-2) and TRBJ2-7, with 7 bases lining up with TRBD2. The CDR3 loop is CASSQETRTSDYEQYF. CDR3 sequence (DNA): TGTGCCAGCAGTCAAGAAACTAGAACTAGCGACTACGAGCAGTACTTC.